A single sample gave rise to the 32 T cell receptor beta chains below, sequenced in a study of shared clonotypes between healthy human individuals. Clones were sequenced by immunoSEQ multiplex PCR, and TCRdb holds only the in-frame ones, with some missing. The data show about 2 million clones, over 85% seen once. Sample: naive CD4+ T cells sorted from blood. Subset in this sample: CD45RA+ positively selected. The receptors originated from a man between 18 and 29 years old in good health.

In the case of this clone: The sample carries other DNA sequences with the same CDR3. The V gene is TRBV30, the J gene TRBJ2-3; TRBD2 matches 8 bases. J gave up 1 base and V 5 bases, and 2 bases lay outside the gene matches. The CDR3 loop spans 13 amino acids. Germline V gene lookup returns CDR1 GTSNPN and CDR2 SVGIG (reference sequence). The DNA for the CDR3 is TGTGCCTGGGGACTAGCCGGCACAGATACGCAGTATTTT. It yields the protein CAWGLAGTDTQYF.

The chain combines TRBV14 with TRBJ2-7; 13 positions match TRBD2. The J segment lost 7 bases and the V segment lost 4 bases, leaving 1 base of the junction unmatched. Germline CDR1 reads SGHDN; CDR2 reads FVKESK. The CDR3 covers 13 residues. Here the CDR3 reads CASSPGLAGEQYF. The DNA of the CDR3 is TGTGCCAGCAGCCCGGGACTAGCGGGGGAGCAGTACTTC.

Only one count was recorded for this clone. This chain links TRBV7-2 with TRBJ1-1; 7 nucleotides agree with TRBD1. Trimming at V came to 4 bases and at J to 4 bases, leaving 6 bases not matched to a gene. CDR1 is SGHTA and CDR2 is FQGNSA in the germline V gene. The CDR3 extends over 14 amino acids. In DNA, the CDR3 is TGTGCCAGCAGCTCAAGACAGGGAGGCACTGAAGCTTTCTTT. It is translated as CASSSRQGGTEAFF.

This sequence joins TRBV29-1 and TRBJ2-7; D is possibly TRBD2 (5 bases). The CDR3 is 13 amino acids. Trimming cost V 5 bases and J 3 bases, with 14 bases left between them. Germline CDR1 reads SQVTM; CDR2 reads ANQGSEA. DNA of the CDR3: TGCAGCGTTCTAGAGGGTTCACTCTACGAGCAGTACTTC. The encoded protein is CSVLEGSLYEQYF.

This clone was detected once. The gene calls are TRBV7-6 and TRBJ2-1, with TRBD1 matching over 7 bases. V gave up 5 bases and J gave up 8 bases; unmatched junction bases: 6. CDR1 and CDR2 (germline): SGHVS, FNYEAQ. The CDR3 contains 13 residues. CDR3 sequence (DNA): TGTGCCAGCAGCCCGAGACAGGGCGATGAGCAGTTCTTC. This sequence encodes CASSPRQGDEQFF.

This clone was detected only once. Other DNA sequences in this sample translate to the same CDR3. V usage is TRBV4-1 and J usage is TRBJ1-1, with D possibly being TRBD1 (5 bases). Germline V CDR1 and CDR2: MGHRA, YSYEKL. This CDR3 contains 15 residues. The V and J ends lost 0 bases and 1 base respectively, with 9 bases between them. CDR3 region: CASSQEGGRNTEAFF. The CDR3 DNA sequence: TGCGCCAGCAGCCAAGAGGGGGGGAGGAACACTGAAGCTTTCTTT.

Notes on this clone: Other DNA sequences in this specimen translate into the identical CDR3. This chain joins TRBV7-2 and TRBJ1-3; D unclear. Germline CDR1 reads SGHTA; CDR2 reads FQGNSA. This CDR3 comprises 14 residues. V was cut by 3 bases and J by 2 bases, with 8 bases left in between. The CDR3 DNA reads as TGTGCCAGCAGCTTTTGGGGTGCTGGAAACACCATATATTTT. This codes for CASSFWGAGNTIYF.

The chain employs TRBV5-1 and TRBJ2-7, with 9 bases aligning to TRBD2. This CDR3 has 15 amino acids. Trimming took 1 base from V and 3 from J; bases not matched to a gene: 5. The germline V gene encodes CDR1 SGHRS and CDR2 YFSETQ. CDR3 sequence (DNA): TGCGCCAGCAGCTTGATAGCGGGGGCCAACTACGAGCAGTACTTC. Translation gives CASSLIAGANYEQYF.

This rearrangement joins TRBV5-1 to TRBJ2-1, with D maybe TRBD1 (5 bases). Germline CDR1 is SGHRS and CDR2 is YFSETQ. This CDR3 is built from 12 residues. The V gene lost 3 bases and the J gene lost 9 bases, with 10 bases spanning the gap. The CDR3 here is CASSSQGTEQFF. CDR3 nucleotide sequence: TGCGCCAGCAGCTCGCAGGGCACTGAGCAGTTCTTC.

Turning to this clone: The same CDR3 is also encoded by other DNA sequences in this sample. J is TRBJ2-7 and V is TRBV6-5, with 14 bases identical to TRBD2. The CDR3 runs 15 residues. Germline lookup yields CDR1 MNHEY and CDR2 SVGAGI. The trim removed 6 bases at V and 4 bases at J, leaving 5 bases unmatched. Written as DNA, the CDR3 is TGTGCCAGCAGCCGAGGGACTAGCGGGAGTTACGAGCAGTACTTC. This gives the protein CASSRGTSGSYEQYF.

The chain employs TRBV29-1 and TRBJ2-1, with D possibly matching TRBD2 (6 bases). V was shortened by 1 base and J by 8 bases, with 12 bases between the two germline ends. CDR3 length equals 13 residues. Germline-derived CDR1 and CDR2 are SQVTM and ANQGSEA. Written as DNA, the CDR3 is TGCAGCGTTGAAGGGGGGGACCCCGATGAGCAGTTCTTC. It encodes CSVEGGDPDEQFF.

This sequence joins TRBV15 and TRBJ2-3, with D perhaps TRBD2 (6 bases). Germline V lookup: CDR1 LNHNV, CDR2 YYDKDF (reference sequence). The CDR3 loop spans 16 amino acids. V lost 0 bases, J lost 2 bases, and 12 bases lay in between. CDR3 protein: CATSRDPPGVTDTQYF. The CDR3 bases are TGTGCCACCAGCAGAGACCCACCGGGAGTCACAGATACGCAGTATTTT. Combining the CDR3 with reference TRBV15 and TRBJ2-3 gives the whole variable domain DAMVIQNPRYQVTQFGKPVTLSCSQTLNHNVMYWYQQKSSQAPKLLFHYYDKDFNNEADTPDNFQSRRPNTSFCFLDIRSPGLGDTAMYLCATSRDPPGVTDTQYFGPGTRLTVL.

The chain recombines TRBV2 with TRBJ2-1, with D possibly matching TRBD1 (5 bases). Trimming left V 2 bases short and J 2 bases short, with 10 bases between. In germline, CDR1 is SNHLY, CDR2 FYNNEI. The CDR3 is made up of 15 amino acids. CDR3 sequence: CASSELGPAYNEQFF. The CDR3 DNA is TGTGCCAGCAGTGAACTGGGGCCCGCCTACAATGAGCAGTTCTTC. The full variable domain, with the rest looked up from reference TRBV2 and TRBJ2-1, is EPEVTQTPSHQVTQMGQEVILRCVPISNHLYFYWYRQILGQKVEFLVSFYNNEISEKSEIFDDQFSVERPDGSNFTLKIRSTKLEDSAMYFCASSELGPAYNEQFFGPGTRLTVL.

The chain joins TRBV5-4 to TRBJ1-3, with D perhaps TRBD1 (6 bases). The V end lost 4 bases, the J end lost 0 bases, and 14 bases lay between the germline ends. CDR3 length: 16 amino acids. The germline gives CDR1 SGHNT, CDR2 YYREEE (reference sequence). CDR3 DNA sequence: TGTGCCAGCAGCCCTGGACAGTCCTACTCTGGAAACACCATATATTTT. This translates into CASSPGQSYSGNTIYF.

This clone appeared a single time. The gene calls are TRBV30 and TRBJ1-4; TRBD1 agrees at 7 bases. Germline V lookup: CDR1 GTSNPN, CDR2 SVGIG (reference sequence). With V trimmed by 2 bases and J by 4 bases, 4 bases remained unmatched. There are 14 residues in the CDR3. The CDR3 loop is CAWSLRGNNEKLFF. Here the CDR3 DNA reads TGTGCCTGGAGTCTCAGGGGGAATAATGAAAAACTGTTTTTT.

As concerns this clone: Other DNA sequences of this sample code for an identical CDR3. The chain employs TRBV5-1 and TRBJ2-1; 8 bases line up with TRBD1. With 0 bases clipped from V and 4 bases from J, the junction kept 3 bases outside the gene matches. CDR3 length: 15 amino acids. Germline V CDR1 and CDR2: SGHRS, YFSETQ. The CDR3 region is CASSLDTGGYNEQFF. CDR3 DNA sequence: TGCGCCAGCAGCTTGGATACAGGGGGGTACAATGAGCAGTTCTTC.

The chain links TRBV27 to TRBJ2-3; possibly TRBD2 for D (7 bases). CDR3 length: 15 amino acids. The V gene lost 4 bases and the J gene lost 5 bases, with 16 bases spanning the gap. CDR1 MNHEY and CDR2 SMNVEV come from the germline V gene (reference sequence). The CDR3 loop reads CASSYRGAVIDTQYF. The CDR3 nucleotides read TGTGCCAGCAGTTATCGGGGGGCCGTGATAGATACGCAGTATTTT.

This rearrangement joins TRBV10-1 to TRBJ2-5; 13 positions agree with TRBD2. Trimming cost V 4 bases and J 5 bases; bases outside gene matches: 4. The CDR3 consists of 15 residues. Germline values: CDR1 WNHNN, CDR2 SYGVQD (reference sequence). In nucleotides, the CDR3 is TGCGCCAGCAGTGGAGGACTAGCGGGAGAGGAGACCCAGTACTTC. Translation gives CASSGGLAGEETQYF.

This clone has a single count. This chain joins TRBV29-1 and TRBJ2-7, with no clear D. V lost 7 bases and J 0 bases, leaving 7 bases between the germline ends. The germline V gene encodes CDR1 SQVTM and CDR2 ANQGSEA. The CDR3 is 11 residues long. CDR3 in amino acids: CSARISYEQYF. Here the CDR3 DNA reads TGCAGCGCCAGGATCTCCTACGAGCAGTACTTC.

The chain uses TRBV9 and TRBJ2-7, with D perhaps matching TRBD1 (6 bases). V was cut by 0 bases and J by 4 bases, with 14 bases left in between. This CDR3 contains 15 residues. CDR1 and CDR2 (germline): SGDLS, YYNGEE. The CDR3 DNA sequence: TGTGCCAGCAGCGTAGCCCAGGGGCAAATGTACGAGCAGTACTTC. Amino acids: CASSVAQGQMYEQYF.

Concerning this clone: A junction boundary mismatches the germline segment, possibly from a read error. The rearrangement joins TRBV18 to TRBJ1-4, with D maybe TRBD1 (6 bases). The CDR3 is 18 residues long. Germline V CDR1 and CDR2: KGHSH, LQKENI. The CDR3 spells CVSSAAPRQASTNEKLFF. CDR3 in DNA: TGTGTCAGCTCTGCTGCTCCTCGACAGGCTTCAACTAATGAAAAACTGTTTTTT.

V and J are TRBV30 and TRBJ1-5; possible D gene TRBD1, 6 bases. Germline V gene data show CDR1 as GTSNPN and CDR2 as SVGIG (reference sequence). V gave up 2 bases and J gave up 3 bases, with 17 bases separating them. The CDR3 spans 16 residues. The DNA of the CDR3 is TGTGCCTGGAGTTCTTTAACAGGGTTATACAATCAGCCCCAGCATTTT. Protein product: CAWSSLTGLYNQPQHF.

The V call is TRBV19, the J call TRBJ1-2, with D perhaps matching TRBD1 (5 bases). The CDR3 is 15 residues long. Germline-derived CDR1 and CDR2 are LNHDA and SQIVND (reference sequence). The V and J ends lost 3 bases and 8 bases respectively, with 19 bases between them. In nucleotides, the CDR3 is TGTGCCAGTAGTATCGGGCAGGGCGTCTCTGGAGGCTACACCTTC. Translated: CASSIGQGVSGGYTF.

Remarks on this clone: The sample holds other DNA sequences that translate to the same CDR3. This rearrangement joins TRBV18 to TRBJ2-5; 9 bases are shared with TRBD2. Germline CDR1 reads KGHSH; CDR2 reads LQKENI. V shed 4 bases and J 5 bases; nucleotides not matched to a gene: 5. The CDR3 runs 14 residues. CDR3 region: CASSLAGVGETQYF. In DNA, the CDR3 is TGTGCCAGCTCACTAGCGGGAGTCGGTGAGACCCAGTACTTC.

The gene calls are TRBV10-1 and TRBJ2-7, with TRBD1 as a possible D gene (5 bases). The V and J ends lost 3 bases and 2 bases respectively, with 11 bases between them. Germline V gene lookup returns CDR1 WNHNN and CDR2 SYGVQD (reference sequence). The CDR3 has 14 amino acids. This CDR3 reads CASSEQVPPYEQYF. The CDR3 coding sequence is TGCGCCAGCAGTGAACAGGTCCCCCCCTACGAGCAGTACTTC.

This clone came up once. This chain joins TRBV6-6 and TRBJ2-2; D tentatively reads TRBD1 or TRBD2 (6 bases each). The CDR3 is 16 residues long. Looked up from germline, CDR1 is MNHNY and CDR2 is SVGAGI (reference sequence). The germline V and J ends were trimmed by 7 bases and 0 bases, with 15 bases remaining between them. In DNA form, the CDR3 reads TGTGCCAGCACCCCGAGGGGGGTCGCGAACACCGGGGAGCTGTTTTTT. Its protein product is CASTPRGVANTGELFF.

The chain combines TRBV29-1 with TRBJ2-2, with TRBD1 matching over 8 bases. The CDR3 length is 14 residues. After removal of 6 bases from V and 1 base from J, the junction contained 4 bases not matched to a gene. CDR1 and CDR2 from the germline V gene are SQVTM and ANQGSEA. CDR3 coding DNA: TGCAGCGTCTGGACAGGGTGGAACACCGGGGAGCTGTTTTTT. Protein product: CSVWTGWNTGELFF.

The chain combines TRBV5-8 with TRBJ1-1; no definite D call. Germline-derived CDR1 and CDR2 are SGHTS and YDEGEE. Trimming removed 2 bases from V and 2 bases from J, with 4 bases in between. The CDR3 is 12 residues long. CDR3 sequence reads: CASSFQNTEAFF. The CDR3, as DNA: TGTGCCAGCAGCTTCCAAAACACTGAAGCTTTCTTT.

This chain links TRBV2 with TRBJ2-7; D is ambiguous. The CDR3 covers 14 residues. The germline V gene encodes CDR1 SNHLY and CDR2 FYNNEI. V lost 3 bases to trimming and J lost 0 bases, with 9 bases between them. CDR3 in amino acids: CASSEFVSSYEQYF. The CDR3 coding sequence is TGTGCCAGCAGTGAGTTTGTCAGCTCCTACGAGCAGTACTTC.

V is TRBV28 and J is TRBJ1-2, with 7 nucleotides matching TRBD1. V shed 1 base and J 4 bases; nucleotides not matched to a gene: 6. Germline V gene data show CDR1 as MDHEN and CDR2 as SYDVKM. CDR3 length equals 15 residues. The CDR3 nucleotides read TGTGCCAGCAGTTTATTGGACAGGACTTCCTATGGCTACACCTTC. Protein product: CASSLLDRTSYGYTF.

V and J are TRBV10-3 and TRBJ2-3; no definite D call. This CDR3 is 17 amino acids long. CDR1 is ENHRY, CDR2 SYGVKD, per germline. V was clipped by 0 bases and J by 0 bases, with 13 bases between them. CDR3 nucleotide sequence: TGTGCCATCAGTGAGTCGAATGGGCAGCCTAGCACAGATACGCAGTATTTT. Amino acids: CAISESNGQPSTDTQYF.

This clone was recorded only once. The chain joins TRBV5-1 to TRBJ1-3; D call uncertain. V shed 0 bases and J shed 0 bases, with 10 bases lying between them. Germline V gene sequence: CDR1 SGHRS, CDR2 YFSETQ. This CDR3 has 16 residues. Written as DNA, the CDR3 is TGCGCCAGCAGCTTGGAAGGCAGCCGCTCTGGAAACACCATATATTTT. This encodes CASSLEGSRSGNTIYF.